One sample yielded the 9 T cell receptor beta chains listed below, sequenced in a study of T cell repertoires in cytomegalovirus infection. For these receptors, no antigen is known. From the reads, TCRdb called clonotypes with MiXCR, one entry per CDR3 protein. The profile covers roughly 280,000 distinct CDR3 sequences, with 20% to 25% appearing a single time and about 21% taken by the ten largest. Sequenced here: cultured PBMCs, sampled from culture after CMV antigen stimulation. The source is a human donor in good health (CMV status not recorded). Some clones in this sample may be carry-over from other donors' samples.

At least ten counts were recorded for this clonotype. The genes are TRBV6-5 and TRBJ2-5; D is unclear. There are 16 residues in the CDR3. Deletions cut 0 bases from V and 3 bases from J, with 14 bases between. CDR1 and CDR2 (germline): MNHEY, SVGAGI. CDR3: CASSYSTVGTKETQYF. The DNA for the CDR3 is TGTGCCAGCAGTTACTCAACCGTGGGAACTAAAGAGACCCAGTACTTC.

This clonotype was seen at least ten times. The chain links TRBV7-6 to TRBJ1-2; D is possibly TRBD1 (6 bases). Germline values: CDR1 SGHVS, CDR2 FNYEAQ. This CDR3 has 13 amino acids. V lost 1 base and J lost 8, with 11 bases in between. The CDR3 spells CASSLGLGQGYTF. CDR3 coding DNA: TGTGCCAGCAGCTTAGGTCTGGGACAAGGCTACACCTTC. Together with reference TRBV7-6 and TRBJ1-2, the CDR3 gives the full variable domain: GAGVSQSPRYKVTKRGQDVALRCDPISGHVSLYWYRQALGQGPEFLTYFNYEAQQDKSGLPNDRFSAERPEGSISTLTIQRTEQRDSAMYRCASSLGLGQGYTFGSGTRLTVV.

The table lists this clonotype with a count of one. With a much larger clone just one base away, this may be a read error. The chain joins TRBV6-1 to TRBJ1-6, with D possibly TRBD1 on 6 matching bases. V was trimmed by 3 bases and J by 6 bases, leaving 6 bases between them. Germline loops: CDR1 MNHNS, CDR2 SASEGT. The CDR3 length is 13 residues. The CDR3 sequence: CASSDRGNSPLHF. Written as DNA, the CDR3 is TGTGCCAGCAGTGACAGGGGTAATTCACCCCTCCACTTT.

CDR3 amino acids: CASSARFRSDTQYF. Here the CDR3 DNA reads TGTGCCAGTAGTGCCAGGTTCAGATCAGATACGCAGTATTTT. The chain recombines TRBV19 with TRBJ2-3; D is unresolved. Germline-derived CDR1 and CDR2 are LNHDA and SQIVND (reference sequence). This CDR3 spans 14 amino acids. The V end lost 5 bases, the J end lost 4 bases, and 13 bases lay between the germline ends.

This clonotype came up many times. The chain carries TRBV7-2 and TRBJ1-3; the D is unclear. CDR1 is SGHTA and CDR2 is FQGNSA in the germline V gene. This CDR3 spans 16 amino acids. V lost 0 bases to trimming and J lost 0 bases, with 9 bases between them. The CDR3 DNA is TGTGCCAGCAGCTTAGCGGACGTTCGCTCTGGAAACACCATATATTTT. This sequence encodes CASSLADVRSGNTIYF.

This clonotype was found a few times. The rearrangement joins TRBV12-3 or TRBV12-4 to TRBJ1-2; D call uncertain. The CDR3 sequence is 11 residues long. V gave up 10 bases and J gave up 5 bases, with 11 bases separating them. Written as DNA, the CDR3 is TGTGCCACCCTAAGAGGTTATGGCTACACCTTC. Protein product: CATLRGYGYTF.

The sample holds many counts of this clonotype. One junction end disagrees with the germline gene, perhaps due to a read error. The J gene is TRBJ2-3, the V gene TRBV5-4; 7 bases map to TRBD2. CDR1 and CDR2 from the germline V gene are SGHNT and YYREEE (reference sequence). The CDR3 has 15 residues. CDR3 nucleotide sequence: TGTGCCAGCAGTTTGGCGGCGGGAGGCACAGATACGCAGTATTTT. It translates to CASSLAAGGTDTQYF.

This clonotype was observed many times. The chain is built from TRBV6-6 and TRBJ2-2, with 7 bases identical to TRBD1. Trimming removed 4 bases from V and 5 bases from J; junction bases left unmatched: 10. The V gene's germline CDR1 is MNHNY and CDR2 SVGAGI (reference sequence). This CDR3 has 16 residues. CDR3 amino acids: CASSSHRDRVTGELFF. Written as DNA, the CDR3 is TGTGCCAGCAGTTCTCACCGGGACAGAGTTACCGGGGAGCTGTTTTTT.

The gene calls are TRBV30 and TRBJ1-3; 8 nucleotides agree with TRBD1. The V gene's germline CDR1 is GTSNPN and CDR2 SVGIG (reference sequence). Trimming at V came to 4 bases and at J to 0 bases, leaving 5 bases not matched to a gene. The CDR3 spans 15 residues. The CDR3 is CAWNQGASSGNTIYF. DNA of the CDR3: TGTGCCTGGAATCAGGGGGCCTCCTCTGGAAACACCATATATTTT.